The clone carrying this T cell receptor (beta chain) was seen a few times. What it binds is unknown. This record belongs to a study of T-cell reconstitution after alpha-beta-depleted transplantation in children. Germline assignment: CDR1 DFQATT and CDR2 SNEGSKA (reference sequence). Trimming left V 6 bases short and J 1 base short, with 17 bases between. The CDR3 has 15 amino acids. General study results and limits: As was reported, about two months after transplant, alpha-beta T cells came from several hundred expanded graft clones.

This sample's TCRbeta library carried unique molecular identifier barcodes. TCRdb re-analysed the PCR reads in MiXCR, keeping a single row per CDR3 protein. The sample consists of approximately 1,000,000 distinct CDR3 sequences, roughly 29% of them appearing once. The sequence was obtained from a boy under three years old who had a stem cell transplant for SCID, so the T cells may come from the graft donor. The V and J genes are TRBV20-1 and TRBJ2-3, with D perhaps matching TRBD2 (6 bases). The sample consisted of PBMCs, mostly from graft donor cells, taken 360 days after TCRalphabeta/CD19-depleted stem cell transplant. The CDR3: CSAIGSASGTDTQYF. DNA for the CDR3: TGCAGTGCAATTGGGTCGGCTAGCGGCACAGATACGCAGTATTTT.